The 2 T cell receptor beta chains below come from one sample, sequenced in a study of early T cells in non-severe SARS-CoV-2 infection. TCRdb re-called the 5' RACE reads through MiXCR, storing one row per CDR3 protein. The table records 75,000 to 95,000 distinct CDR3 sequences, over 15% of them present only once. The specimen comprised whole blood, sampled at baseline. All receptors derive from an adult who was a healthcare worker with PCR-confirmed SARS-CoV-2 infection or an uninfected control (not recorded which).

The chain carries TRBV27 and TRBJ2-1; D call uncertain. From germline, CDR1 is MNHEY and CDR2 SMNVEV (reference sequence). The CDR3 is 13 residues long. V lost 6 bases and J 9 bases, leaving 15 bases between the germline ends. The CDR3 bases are TGTGCCAGCAGCTGGGGTTCCTTTGGTGAGCAGTTCTTC. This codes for CASSWGSFGEQFF.

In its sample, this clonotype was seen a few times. This CDR3 reads CASSFRNTIYF. The CDR3 DNA is TGTGCCAGCAGCTTTAGGAACACCATATATTTT. The genes are TRBV11-2 and TRBJ1-3; no firm D call. The V gene lost 3 bases and the J gene lost 7 bases, with 4 bases spanning the gap. The CDR3 runs 11 residues. Germline CDR1 reads SGHAT; CDR2 reads FQNNGV. Based on the CDR3 plus reference TRBV11-2 and TRBJ1-3, the full variable domain is EAGVAQSPRYKIIEKRQSVAFWCNPISGHATLYWYQQILGQGPKLLIQFQNNGVVDDSQLPKDRFSAERLKGVDSTLKIQPAKLEDSAVYLCASSFRNTIYFGEGSWLTVV.